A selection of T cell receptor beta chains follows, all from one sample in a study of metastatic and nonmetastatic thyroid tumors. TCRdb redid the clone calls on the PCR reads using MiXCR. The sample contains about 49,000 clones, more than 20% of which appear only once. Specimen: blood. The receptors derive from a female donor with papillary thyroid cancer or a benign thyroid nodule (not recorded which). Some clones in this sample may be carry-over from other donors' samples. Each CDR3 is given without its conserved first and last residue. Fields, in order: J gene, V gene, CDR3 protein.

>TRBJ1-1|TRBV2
ASSRQGVETEAF
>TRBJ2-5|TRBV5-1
ASSLARQETQY
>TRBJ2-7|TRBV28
ASSPSLAQGYEQY
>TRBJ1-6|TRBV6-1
ASSEGPRGSPLH
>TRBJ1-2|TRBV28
ASSLEVNYGYT
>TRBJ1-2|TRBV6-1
ASSDLGQGALAYGYT
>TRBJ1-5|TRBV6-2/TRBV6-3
ASSYRLSNQPQH
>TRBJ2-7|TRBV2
ASTGYTYSYEQY
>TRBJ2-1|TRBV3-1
ASSQAPQGLYNEQF
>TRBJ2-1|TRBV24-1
ATSGPGQGYEQF
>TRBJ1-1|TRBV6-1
ASSWHLEGKGEAF
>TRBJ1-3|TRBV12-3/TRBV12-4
ASSFSYGGAIY
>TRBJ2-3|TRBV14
ASSTSGSQTDTQY
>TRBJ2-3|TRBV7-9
ASSFLTDTQY
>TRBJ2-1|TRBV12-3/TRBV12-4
ASSLGSRVQGQF
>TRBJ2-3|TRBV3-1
ASSQELGTDTQY
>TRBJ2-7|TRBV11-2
ASSWTGVEQY
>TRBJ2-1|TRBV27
ASRGRGLANYNKQL
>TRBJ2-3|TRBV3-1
ANERTSGSTDTQY
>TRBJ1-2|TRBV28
ASSHGTYGYT
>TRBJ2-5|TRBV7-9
ASSFGTGVKQETQY
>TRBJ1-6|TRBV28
ASSLTKSPLH
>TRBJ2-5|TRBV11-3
AISWGQVNEQETQY
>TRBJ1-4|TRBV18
ASSPQGATNEKLF
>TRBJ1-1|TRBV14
ASSQGPNTEAF
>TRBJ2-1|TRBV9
ASSVAAGGDEQF
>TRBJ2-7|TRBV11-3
ASSAGQISRQY
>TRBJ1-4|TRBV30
AWSWAQKGKLF
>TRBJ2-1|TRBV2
ASSESSGGYIEQF
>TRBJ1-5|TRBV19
ASNDGGNQPQH
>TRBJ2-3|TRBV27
ASSSMGKTGDTQY
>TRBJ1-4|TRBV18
ASSPYDRDGEKLF
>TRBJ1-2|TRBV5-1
ASSQGQGRGGYT
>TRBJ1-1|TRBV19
ASSDTGNTEAF
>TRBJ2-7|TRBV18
ASSPVPREGEQY
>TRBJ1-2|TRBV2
ASSWYQCRGYGYT
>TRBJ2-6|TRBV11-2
AISQAVANVLT
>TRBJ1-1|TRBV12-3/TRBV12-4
ASRNRQGTSEAF
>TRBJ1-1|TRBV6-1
ASSEEPTGAAF
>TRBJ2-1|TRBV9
ASSVEGGQRDEQF
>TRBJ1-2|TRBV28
ASSSGSWYGYT
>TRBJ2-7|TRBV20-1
SAGLAGVSDGEQY
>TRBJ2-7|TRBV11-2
ASTLVGATSYEQY
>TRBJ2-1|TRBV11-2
ASSLERLAGTNEQF
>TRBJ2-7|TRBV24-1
ATSDEPGLAVGPIQY
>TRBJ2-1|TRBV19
ASSIGTLGRTNEQF
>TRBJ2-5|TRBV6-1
ASSGPSRETQY
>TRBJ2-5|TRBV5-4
ASSRRENQETQY